This T cell receptor (beta chain) appears in the sequencing data of a study of blood T cell repertoires in COVID-19. On the study more broadly: The samples span acute and convalescent COVID-19 from the United States, Italy and Spain.

Authors' analysis steps: Nucleated cell counts were estimated from reference gene primer amplification. Profiled with immunoSEQ multiplex PCR; TCRdb holds only in-frame clones, not every one. V and J calls plus clone size are reproduced from that table; the DNA served to infer D and trimming. The sample shows a few hundred thousand clones, 80% to 90% of them seen only once. All enrollees were about 18 to 89 years old and from around 25 US areas. Which cohort a participant joined came from the clinical history participants gave. CDR3 length: 13 amino acids. Germline CDR1 reads SEHNR; CDR2 reads FQNEAQ (reference sequence). Trimming took 2 bases from V and 6 from J; bases not matched to a gene: 3.

The TCR comes from a woman aged 40 to 50 with acute COVID-19. Input material: PBMCs or T cells enriched from blood (not recorded which). The rearrangement links TRBV7-9 to TRBJ1-1, with 7 bases aligning to TRBD1. The CDR3 bases are TGTGCCAGCAGCTTAACAGGGGTACCTGAAGCTTTCTTT. Its translation is CASSLTGVPEAFF.